These 8 T cell receptor beta chains originate from one sample sequenced in a study of cytotoxic CD8 clonotypes in ibrutinib-treated CLL. Assay used: immunoSEQ multiplex PCR; TCRdb lists only in-frame clones, some missing. The sample consists of over 100,000 clones, about 58% of them appearing once. The starting material was PBMCs, obtained after 24 months of ibrutinib treatment. The receptors here all came from a human donor with chronic lymphocytic leukemia.

This clone was seen a handful of times. The gene calls are TRBV11-3 and TRBJ1-6; no reliable D call. This CDR3 has 13 amino acids. CDR1 SGHNT and CDR2 YENEEA come from the germline V gene. V gave up 0 bases and J gave up 11 bases, with 8 bases separating them. The CDR3: CASSLEPWAPLHF. The DNA of the CDR3 is TGTGCCAGCAGCTTAGAACCTTGGGCACCCCTCCACTTT.

V is TRBV27 and J is TRBJ2-1; 14 nucleotides match TRBD2. The germline CDR1 and CDR2 sequences are MNHEY and SMNVEV (reference sequence). V lost 5 bases and J lost 7; bases outside the gene matches: 7. The CDR3 extends over 16 amino acids. The DNA of the CDR3 is TGTGCCAGCAGTCCGGTGACTAGCGGGGGGGCTAATGAGCAGTTCTTC. It specifies CASSPVTSGGANEQFF.

This clone was picked up a small number of times. The rearrangement links TRBV30 to TRBJ2-1; maybe TRBD1 (6 bases). V lost 1 base to trimming and J lost 9 bases, with 13 bases between them. Germline CDR1 and CDR2: GTSNPN and SVGIG (reference sequence). This CDR3 spans 13 amino acids. The CDR3 nucleotides are TGTGCCTGGAGTGCATACAGGGACGGTGAGCAGTTCTTC. As protein: CAWSAYRDGEQFF.

This clone was seen once. The J gene is TRBJ2-1, the V gene TRBV30; 8 nucleotides align to TRBD1. The CDR3 runs 15 residues. The V segment lost 7 bases and the J segment 3 bases; nucleotides outside the gene matches: 11. Germline CDR1 and CDR2: GTSNPN and SVGIG (reference sequence). The CDR3 nucleotides read TGTGCCTCCCATATGACAGGGGACCTCTACAATGAGCAGTTCTTC. Encoded protein: CASHMTGDLYNEQFF. Complete variable domain (other parts from reference TRBV30 and TRBJ2-1): SQTIHQWPATLVQPVGSPLSLECTVEGTSNPNLYWYRQAAGRGLQLLFYSVGIGQISSEVPQNLSASRPQDRQFILSSKKLLLSDSGFYLCASHMTGDLYNEQFFGPGTRLTVL.

The V gene is TRBV25-1, the J gene TRBJ1-3; the D gene is possibly TRBD1 (5 bases). The germline V and J ends were trimmed by 4 bases and 10 bases, with 11 bases remaining between them. This CDR3 has 12 amino acids. CDR1 and CDR2 from the germline V gene are MGHDK and SYGVNS. CDR3 bases: TGTGCCAGCAGTGGAAGGGGTGGGACCATATATTTT. Residues: CASSGRGGTIYF.

This clone was recorded a few times. The gene calls are TRBV28 and TRBJ1-5, with 8 bases that match TRBD1. CDR1 is MDHEN, CDR2 SYDVKM, per germline. After removal of 5 bases from V and 1 base from J, the junction contained 10 bases not matched to a gene. The CDR3 extends over 17 amino acids. CDR3 region: CASSVVQGAVSNQPQHF. In DNA form, the CDR3 reads TGTGCCAGCAGTGTAGTCCAGGGGGCCGTGAGCAATCAGCCCCAGCATTTT.

V is TRBV2 and J is TRBJ2-7; D may be TRBD2 (6 bases). The V gene lost 4 bases and the J gene lost 4 bases, with 8 bases spanning the gap. Germline values: CDR1 SNHLY, CDR2 FYNNEI. This CDR3 is built from 12 residues. CDR3 in DNA: TGTGCCAGCAGTGTCGGGGGTTACGAGCAGTACTTC. Amino acids: CASSVGGYEQYF.

CDR3 sequence reads: CASSQAWNTEAFF. Written as DNA, the CDR3 is TGTGCCAGCAGCCAAGCGTGGAACACTGAAGCTTTCTTT. The gene calls are TRBV14 and TRBJ1-1; D gene ambiguous. The CDR3 totals 13 residues. V lost 1 base to trimming and J lost 1 base, with 4 bases between them. Germline CDR1 and CDR2: SGHDN and FVKESK.